This record concerns one TCR beta chain sequence. Its antigen is still unknown. At one of its ends the junction is not consistent with the germline gene, which may arise from a read error. Germline DNA was also extracted, with blood RNA taken from unsorted whole blood. Researchers reported drawing about 4 milliliters of peripheral blood before surgery. The CDR3 runs 17 residues. Germline V gene data show CDR1 as MGHRA and CDR2 as YSYEKL. This entry is derived from a study of tumor-infiltrating lymphocytes in primary liver carcinoma. Study-level information: Enrolled patients were male and female, aged 30 to 69 years. Among the tumors, stages were T1-T3 N0M0 and sizes roughly 4 to 10 cm. Study results and caveats: Tumors had a significantly higher top-250-clone fraction than blood (p = 0.039).

Starting material of 500 ng total RNA yielded TCR beta cDNA via a constant-region primer. The TCR beta library was amplified through three nested multiplex PCR rounds in a modified ARM-PCR procedure. The study ran its first two PCR rounds for roughly 10 cycles each, using TRBV1-TRBV30 forward primers and a C-beta reverse primer. TCRdb ran MiXCR on the multiplex PCR reads and lists one entry per CDR3 protein. The sample carries 330,000 or so distinct CDR3 sequences, around three fifths recorded once. The clonotype comes from a man aged 35 to 55 with primary liver carcinoma and hepatitis B virus infection. V usage is TRBV4-1 and J usage is TRBJ2-6; D unresolved. Sequencing was performed on peripheral blood. In DNA form, the CDR3 reads TGCGCCAGCAGTTACAGACGGGCAGGTTCTGGGGTCAACGTCCTGACTTTC. Protein: CASSYRRAGSGVNVLTF.